These 22 T cell receptor beta chains were all obtained from the same sample, sequenced in a study of T cell repertoires in aging, cancer and after chemotherapy. Multiplex touch-down PCR with TRB-A/B primers amplified rearranged V-D-J TRB sequences. In TCRdb, the multiplex PCR reads were re-called with MiXCR into one record per CDR3 protein. The sample records roughly 10,000 distinct CDR3 sequences, approximately 24% being singletons. Amplification of TCR beta used genomic DNA extracted from peripheral blood. Source material: blood. These receptor sequences come from a human donor in good health.

This clonotype is labeled medium-sized. This rearrangement joins TRBV30 to TRBJ1-4; TRBD1 is a possible D gene (5 bases). The CDR3 is made up of 14 amino acids. Germline V gene lookup returns CDR1 GTSNPN and CDR2 SVGIG (reference sequence). Trimming removed 2 bases at V and 2 bases at J, with 9 bases between. The CDR3 region has the DNA TGTGCCTGGAGTACGGGGGGGACTAATGAAAAACTGTTTTTT. Residues: CAWSTGGTNEKLFF.

The chain has TRBV6-1 and TRBJ2-1, with unresolved D. This CDR3 is built from 16 residues. CDR1 and CDR2 from the germline V gene are MNHNS and SASEGT. V lost 5 bases and J lost 1, with 15 bases in between. The CDR3 DNA reads TGTGCCAGCAGTAGCCTTGGGGTTAGTTCCTACAATGAGCAGTTCTTC. This sequence encodes CASSSLGVSSYNEQFF.

The rearrangement links TRBV7-2 to TRBJ2-1; the D is unclear. Germline CDR1 is SGHTA and CDR2 is FQGNSA. V lost 2 bases to trimming and J lost 7 bases, with 3 bases between them. This CDR3 has 11 residues. The CDR3 sequence: CASSLINEQFF. The CDR3 DNA sequence: TGTGCCAGCAGCTTAATAAATGAGCAGTTCTTC.

This clonotype was observed a handful of times. V usage is TRBV12-3 or TRBV12-4 and J usage is TRBJ2-1; D may be TRBD2 (6 bases). This CDR3 has 14 amino acids. V was clipped by 5 bases and J by 0 bases, with 8 bases between them. For the CDR3, the DNA is TGTGCCAGCAGTCGACTAGGCTCCTACAATGAGCAGTTCTTC. Its translation is CASSRLGSYNEQFF.

In this sample, this clonotype is medium-sized. J is TRBJ2-1 and V is TRBV29-1; D perhaps matches TRBD1 (5 bases). Per the germline V gene, CDR1 is SQVTM and CDR2 is ANQGSEA. CDR3 length equals 15 residues. V was clipped by 7 bases and J by 2 bases, with 18 bases between them. For the CDR3, the DNA is TGCAGCGCCGACGAGGCAGGGAACGCCTACAATGAGCAGTTCTTC. As protein: CSADEAGNAYNEQFF.

The chain uses TRBV28 and TRBJ1-2; D unclear. CDR3 length equals 14 residues. Germline-derived CDR1 and CDR2 are MDHEN and SYDVKM. The V end lost 2 bases, the J end lost 1 base, and 8 bases lay between the germline ends. CDR3: CASSLVAVNYGYTF. CDR3 DNA sequence: TGTGCCAGCAGTTTAGTAGCAGTTAACTATGGCTACACCTTC.

This chain joins TRBV5-6 and TRBJ2-5, with D possibly being TRBD1 (7 bases). Germline V CDR1 and CDR2: SGHDT, YYEEEE. V lost 1 base and J 5 bases, leaving 9 bases between the germline ends. The length of the CDR3 is 13 residues. CDR3 in DNA: TGTGCCAGCAGCTTGCCAGGGGGGGAGACCCAGTACTTC. It encodes CASSLPGGETQYF.

CDR3: CASSLDRNQPQHF. DNA of the CDR3: TGTGCCAGCAGCTTAGACCGGAATCAGCCCCAGCATTTT. The chain uses TRBV11-2 and TRBJ1-5; no firm D call. Trimming took off 0 bases at V and 4 bases at J, with 4 bases between the two ends. CDR1 and CDR2 from the germline V gene are SGHAT and FQNNGV. The CDR3 loop spans 13 amino acids.

This clonotype was seen more than once but under ten times. The gene calls are TRBV5-1 and TRBJ1-2; maybe TRBD1 (5 bases). Between the trimmed V and J ends, which lost 4 bases and 0 bases, there was a span of 13 bases. Germline lookup yields CDR1 SGHRS and CDR2 YFSETQ. There are 15 residues in the CDR3. The CDR3 here is CASSARQTTNYGYTF. CDR3 bases: TGCGCCAGCAGCGCGAGACAGACAACTAACTATGGCTACACCTTC.

By share of the sample, this clonotype is medium-sized. The chain recombines TRBV7-2 with TRBJ2-5; no clear D. V lost 1 base to trimming and J lost 3 bases, with 3 bases between them. Germline CDR1 reads SGHTA; CDR2 reads FQGNSA. This CDR3 has 12 residues. CDR3 sequence reads: CASSLGKETQYF. CDR3 DNA sequence: TGTGCCAGCAGCTTAGGGAAAGAGACCCAGTACTTC.

This clonotype ranks as medium-sized. The chain is built from TRBV30 and TRBJ2-5, with no clear D. The V gene's germline CDR1 is GTSNPN and CDR2 SVGIG (reference sequence). The CDR3 consists of 13 residues. Trimming stripped 4 bases from V and 5 bases from J, with 14 bases between. This CDR3 reads CAWINPIRETQYF. DNA of the CDR3: TGTGCCTGGATCAACCCAATTAGGGAGACCCAGTACTTC.

This clonotype has a handful of counts. In nucleotides, the CDR3 is TGTGCCACCAGTGATTCTTGGACAGGGGGTGGCTACACCTTC. Its protein is CATSDSWTGGGYTF. The V and J genes are TRBV24-1 and TRBJ1-2; 10 bases fit TRBD1. The CDR3 runs 14 residues. With 2 bases clipped from V and 7 bases from J, the junction kept 3 bases outside the gene matches. Germline V gene sequence: CDR1 KGHDR, CDR2 SFDVKD.

V usage is TRBV28 and J usage is TRBJ2-1, with 7 bases fitting TRBD2. The CDR3 runs 15 residues. J gave up 1 base and V 4 bases, and 4 bases lay outside the gene matches. Germline assignment: CDR1 MDHEN and CDR2 SYDVKM. The CDR3 here is CASSSIGGSYNEQFF. Written as DNA, the CDR3 is TGTGCCAGCAGTTCGATCGGGGGGTCCTACAATGAGCAGTTCTTC.

This rearrangement joins TRBV5-4 to TRBJ1-2; 8 nucleotides align to TRBD1. Germline values: CDR1 SGHNT, CDR2 YYREEE (reference sequence). The J segment lost 6 bases and the V segment lost 2 bases, leaving 6 bases of the junction unmatched. The CDR3 has 14 amino acids. The chain's CDR3 is CASSFRTGKDGYTF. DNA for the CDR3: TGTGCCAGCAGCTTTCGGACAGGGAAGGATGGCTACACCTTC.

This clonotype was seen a handful of times. This chain connects TRBV20-1 to TRBJ2-3, with D perhaps assigned TRBD1 or TRBD2 (6 bases each). The CDR3 is 15 amino acids. With 2 bases removed from V and 3 bases from J, the gap between germline ends came to 15 bases. The germline V gene has CDR1 DFQATT and CDR2 SNEGSKA (reference sequence). Here the CDR3 DNA reads TGCAGTGCTAGACGCGGAGGGCAGGGGACAGATACGCAGTATTTT. Translation: CSARRGGQGTDTQYF.

This clonotype was counted between two and nine times. V is TRBV7-2 and J is TRBJ2-7; tentatively, D is TRBD2 (5 bases). The CDR3 extends over 13 amino acids. The V end lost 5 bases, the J end lost 1 base, and 9 bases lay between the germline ends. Germline CDR1 SGHTA, CDR2 FQGNSA. For the CDR3, the DNA is TGTGCCAGCAGCATGCGGACTTCCTACGAGCAGTACTTC. Encoded protein: CASSMRTSYEQYF.

This clonotype was observed a handful of times. This chain joins TRBV12-3 or TRBV12-4 and TRBJ1-1, with D tentatively TRBD1 (6 bases). V was cut by 5 bases and J by 1 base, with 11 bases left in between. The CDR3 sequence is 14 residues long. The CDR3 bases are TGTGCCAGCAGTCCGACAGGTTCGAACACTGAAGCTTTCTTT. It encodes CASSPTGSNTEAFF.

V and J are TRBV10-3 and TRBJ2-7; D is uncertain. V gave up 4 bases and J gave up 6 bases, with 10 bases separating them. The CDR3 is 12 residues long. CDR1 and CDR2 from the germline V gene are ENHRY and SYGVKD. The CDR3 DNA reads as TGTGCCATCAGTGGGTCCGGCCTCGAGCAGTACTTC. This encodes CAISGSGLEQYF.

The chain links TRBV5-6 to TRBJ2-7; 7 bases align to TRBD1. Germline assignment: CDR1 SGHDT and CDR2 YYEEEE. The CDR3 totals 15 residues. The V and J ends lost 0 bases and 4 bases, in that order; junction bases with no gene match: 7. The CDR3 region is CASSLGMQGEYEQYF. Written as DNA, the CDR3 is TGTGCCAGCAGCTTGGGTATGCAGGGGGAGTACGAGCAGTACTTC.

This chain links TRBV13 with TRBJ2-1; 13 bases are a match to TRBD2. The V and J ends lost 5 bases and 4 bases, in that order; junction bases with no gene match: 8. The CDR3 loop spans 17 amino acids. CDR1 and CDR2 (germline): PRHDT, FYEKMQ (reference sequence). CDR3 in DNA: TGTGCCAGCAGCCCGAGACTAGCGGGGGGAAGTTACAATGAGCAGTTCTTC. This encodes CASSPRLAGGSYNEQFF.

The gene calls are TRBV9 and TRBJ2-7; 8 bases line up with TRBD1. The CDR3 sequence is 12 residues long. With 3 bases clipped from V and 6 bases from J, the junction kept 2 bases outside the gene matches. Germline V CDR1 and CDR2: SGDLS, YYNGEE. The CDR3 nucleotides read TGTGCCAGCAGCGCACAGGGGGGCGAGCAGTACTTC. Protein: CASSAQGGEQYF.

The gene calls are TRBV9 and TRBJ1-1; D not resolved. The CDR3 runs to 13 residues. CDR1 and CDR2 from the germline V gene are SGDLS and YYNGEE. Trimming took 4 bases from V and 5 from J, leaving 12 bases between them. The CDR3 nucleotides are TGTGCCAGCAGCCCCCGTGGGCGAACTGAAGCTTTCTTT. Its translation: CASSPRGRTEAFF. The complete variable domain, with remaining parts taken from reference TRBV9 and TRBJ1-1, reads DSGVTQTPKHLITATGQRVTLRCSPRSGDLSVYWYQQSLDQGLQFLIQYYNGEERAKGNILERFSAQQFPDLHSELNLSSLELGDSALYFCASSPRGRTEAFFGQGTRLTVV.